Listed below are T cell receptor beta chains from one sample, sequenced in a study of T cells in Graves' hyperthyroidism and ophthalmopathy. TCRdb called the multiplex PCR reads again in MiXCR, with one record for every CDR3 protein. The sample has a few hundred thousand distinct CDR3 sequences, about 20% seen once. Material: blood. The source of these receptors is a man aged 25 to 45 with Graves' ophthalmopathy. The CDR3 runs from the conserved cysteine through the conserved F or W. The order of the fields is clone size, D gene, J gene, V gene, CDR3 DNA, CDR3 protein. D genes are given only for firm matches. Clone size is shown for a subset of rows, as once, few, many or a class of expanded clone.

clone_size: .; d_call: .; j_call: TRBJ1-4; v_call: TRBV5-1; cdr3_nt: TGCGCCAGCAGCCACGGGACACATGTTGATGAAAAACTGTTTTTT; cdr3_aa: CASSHGTHVDEKLFF
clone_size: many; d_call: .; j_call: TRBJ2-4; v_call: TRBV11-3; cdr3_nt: TGTGCCAGCAGCTCGATAGCCAAAAACATTCAGTACTTC; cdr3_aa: CASSSIAKNIQYF
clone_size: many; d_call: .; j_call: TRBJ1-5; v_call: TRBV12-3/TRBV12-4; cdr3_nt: TGTGCCAGCAGTCCCGATCTCGGCAATCAGCCCCAGCATTTT; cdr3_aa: CASSPDLGNQPQHF
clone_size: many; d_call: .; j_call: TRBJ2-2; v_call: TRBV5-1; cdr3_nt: TGCGCCAGCAGGGCTCGGATCACCGGGGAGCTGTTTTTT; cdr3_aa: CASRARITGELFF
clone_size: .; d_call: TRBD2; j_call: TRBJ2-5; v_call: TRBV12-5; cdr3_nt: TGTGCTAGTGCCCAAGCGGGAACAAGAGAGACCCAGTACTTC; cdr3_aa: CASAQAGTRETQYF
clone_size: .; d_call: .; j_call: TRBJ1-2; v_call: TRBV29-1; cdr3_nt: TGCAGCGTTGAACGCGGGCACTATGGCTACACCTTC; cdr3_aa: CSVERGHYGYTF
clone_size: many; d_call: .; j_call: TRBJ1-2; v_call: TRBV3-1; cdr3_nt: TGTGCCAGCAGCCCACGACAGGAAATTAACTATGGCTACACCTTC; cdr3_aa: CASSPRQEINYGYTF
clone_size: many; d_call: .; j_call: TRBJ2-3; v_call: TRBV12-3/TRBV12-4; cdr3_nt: TGTGCCAGCAGTTCTGGGTACCCCCCGGATACGCAGTATTTT; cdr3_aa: CASSSGYPPDTQYF
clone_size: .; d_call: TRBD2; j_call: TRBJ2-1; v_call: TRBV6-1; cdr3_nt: TGTGCCAGCAGGGGGACTAGGACTAGCGGGAGTCGCAATGAGCAGTTCTTC; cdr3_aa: CASRGTRTSGSRNEQFF
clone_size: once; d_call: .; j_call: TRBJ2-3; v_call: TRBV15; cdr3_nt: TGTGCCACCAGCAGAGAACAGGCTAGCACAGATACGCAGTATTTT; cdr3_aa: CATSREQASTDTQYF
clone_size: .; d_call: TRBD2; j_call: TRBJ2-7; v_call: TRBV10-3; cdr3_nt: TGTGCCATCAGTGAGGGACTAGCGGGAGGTGTCCACGAGCAGTACTTC; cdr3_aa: CAISEGLAGGVHEQYF
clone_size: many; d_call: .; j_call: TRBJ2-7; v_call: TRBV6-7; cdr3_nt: TGTGCCAGCAGTTACAGCGACTACGAGCAGTACTTC; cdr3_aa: CASSYSDYEQYF
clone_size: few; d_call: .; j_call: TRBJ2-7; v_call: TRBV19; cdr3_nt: TGTGCCAGTAGTCCGTGGACTTCAAACTACGAGCAGTACTTC; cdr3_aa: CASSPWTSNYEQYF
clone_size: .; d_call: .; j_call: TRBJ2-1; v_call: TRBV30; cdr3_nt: TGTGCCTGGAACGGCGGGCGGGACTCCTACAATGAGCAGTTCTTC; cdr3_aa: CAWNGGRDSYNEQFF
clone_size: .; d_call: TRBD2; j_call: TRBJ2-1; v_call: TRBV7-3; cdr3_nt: TGTGCCAGCAGCCCGAATAGCGGGAGGGGTTCCTACAATGAGCAGTTCTTC; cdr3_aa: CASSPNSGRGSYNEQFF
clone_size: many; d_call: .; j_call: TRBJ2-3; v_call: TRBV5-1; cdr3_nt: TGCGCCAGCAGCCCTGGACGGGGAGATACGCAGTATTTT; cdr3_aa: CASSPGRGDTQYF
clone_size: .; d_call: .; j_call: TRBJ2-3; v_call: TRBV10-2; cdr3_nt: TGCGCCAGCAGAAGGGGGCGGAGGGACACAGATACGCAGTATTTT; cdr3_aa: CASRRGRRDTDTQYF
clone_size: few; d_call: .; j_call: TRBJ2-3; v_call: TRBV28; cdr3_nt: TGTGCCAGCAATCGGGTCGACACAGATACGCAGTATTTT; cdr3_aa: CASNRVDTDTQYF
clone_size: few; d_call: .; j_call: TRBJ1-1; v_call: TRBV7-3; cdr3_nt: TGTGCCAGCAGCTCCGACTGGGGCACTGAAGCTTTCTTT; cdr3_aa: CASSSDWGTEAFF
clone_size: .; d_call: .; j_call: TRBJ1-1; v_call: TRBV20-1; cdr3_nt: TGCAGTGCTAGCCCGAGGGGGGGAAACACTGAAGCTTTCTTT; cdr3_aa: CSASPRGGNTEAFF
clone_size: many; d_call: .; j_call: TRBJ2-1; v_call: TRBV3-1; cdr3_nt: TGTGCCAGCAGCCAAGAACTAGCCCCCTACAATGAGCAGTTCTTC; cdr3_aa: CASSQELAPYNEQFF
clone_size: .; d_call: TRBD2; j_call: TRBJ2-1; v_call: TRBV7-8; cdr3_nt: TGTGCCAGCAGCAAAACCGGGACTAGCGGTAACAATGAGCAGTTCTTC; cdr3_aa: CASSKTGTSGNNEQFF
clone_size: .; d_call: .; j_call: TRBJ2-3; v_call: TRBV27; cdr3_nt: TGTGCCAGCCGTCGACTATCTTCTAGCACAGATACGCAGTATTTT; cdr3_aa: CASRRLSSSTDTQYF
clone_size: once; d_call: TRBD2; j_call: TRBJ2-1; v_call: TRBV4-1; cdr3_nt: TGCGCCAGCAGCCAAGTGGGTAGCGGGAATTCCTACAATGAGCAGTTCTTC; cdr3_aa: CASSQVGSGNSYNEQFF
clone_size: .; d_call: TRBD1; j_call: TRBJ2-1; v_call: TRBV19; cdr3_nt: TGTGCCAGTAGTACGGACAGGGGGTACAATGAGCAGTTCTTC; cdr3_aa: CASSTDRGYNEQFF
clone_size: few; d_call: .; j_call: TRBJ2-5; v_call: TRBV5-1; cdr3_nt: TGCGCCAGCAGCTTGGAACTGAACCAGAGGAGCCAGTACTTC; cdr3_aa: CASSLELNQRSQYF
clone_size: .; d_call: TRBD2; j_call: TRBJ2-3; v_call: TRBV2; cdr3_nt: TGTGCCAGCAGTGAGGAAGGACTAGCGGGAGTAACAGGGGCAGATACGCAGTATTTT; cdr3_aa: CASSEEGLAGVTGADTQYF
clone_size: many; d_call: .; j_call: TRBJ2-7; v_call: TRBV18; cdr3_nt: TGTGCCAGCTCACCGATCGGACTCTCTTACGAGCAGTACTTC; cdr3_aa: CASSPIGLSYEQYF
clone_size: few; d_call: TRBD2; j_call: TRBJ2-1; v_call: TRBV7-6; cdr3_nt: TGTGCCAGCAGCCTTGGACTAGCGGCCGACAATGAGCAGTTCTTC; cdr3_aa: CASSLGLAADNEQFF
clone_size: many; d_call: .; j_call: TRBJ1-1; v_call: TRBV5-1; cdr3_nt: TGCGCCAGCAGAAACGTACGGGAGGAAGCTTTCTTT; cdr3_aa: CASRNVREEAFF
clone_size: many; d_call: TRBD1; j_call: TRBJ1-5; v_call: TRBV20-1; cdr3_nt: TGCAGTGCTAGGACAGGGACAGGGGATCCGGGGCAGCCCCAGCATTTT; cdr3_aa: CSARTGTGDPGQPQHF
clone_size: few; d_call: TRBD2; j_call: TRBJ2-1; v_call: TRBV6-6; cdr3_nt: TGTGCCAGCAGTTACCGGAGCGGGAGGGCGTACAATGAGCAGTTCTTC; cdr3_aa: CASSYRSGRAYNEQFF
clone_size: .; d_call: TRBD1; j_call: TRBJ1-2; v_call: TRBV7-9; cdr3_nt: TGTGCCAGCAGCGAAGTACAGGGGAACTATGGCTACACCTTC; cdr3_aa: CASSEVQGNYGYTF
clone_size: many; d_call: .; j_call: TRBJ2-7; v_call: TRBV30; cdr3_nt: TGTGCCTGTTCTCTCATCGGGAAGGAACCCTACGAGCAGTACTTC; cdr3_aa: CACSLIGKEPYEQYF
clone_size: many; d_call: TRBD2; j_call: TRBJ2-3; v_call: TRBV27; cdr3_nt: TGTGCCAGCAGTTCGTCCTCTAGCGGGAGTACAGATACGCAGTATTTT; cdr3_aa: CASSSSSSGSTDTQYF
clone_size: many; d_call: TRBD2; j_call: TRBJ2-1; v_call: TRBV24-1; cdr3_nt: TGTGCCACCAGTGATTACGGGAGGGGGGATGAGCAGTTCTTC; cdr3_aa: CATSDYGRGDEQFF
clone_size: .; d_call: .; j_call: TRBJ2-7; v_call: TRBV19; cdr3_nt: TGTGCCAGTAGTATCCAGGGTATGCCCTACGAGCAGTACTTC; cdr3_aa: CASSIQGMPYEQYF
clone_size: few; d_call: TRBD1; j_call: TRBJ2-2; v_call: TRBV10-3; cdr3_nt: TGTGCCACCGGACAGGGATCGACCGGGGAGCTGTTTTTT; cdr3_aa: CATGQGSTGELFF
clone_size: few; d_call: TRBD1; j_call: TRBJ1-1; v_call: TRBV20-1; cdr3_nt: TGCAGTGCTAGACAGGGGGCTGGTGGGCCTAGGCCGAACACTGAAGCTTTCTTT; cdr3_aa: CSARQGAGGPRPNTEAFF
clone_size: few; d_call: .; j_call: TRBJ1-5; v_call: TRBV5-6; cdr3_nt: TGTGCCAGCAGCCTTCGTAATCAGCCCCAGCATTTT; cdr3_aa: CASSLRNQPQHF
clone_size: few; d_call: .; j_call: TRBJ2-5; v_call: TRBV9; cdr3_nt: TGTGCCAGCAGCGCGACCCAAGAGACCCAGTACTTC; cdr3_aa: CASSATQETQYF
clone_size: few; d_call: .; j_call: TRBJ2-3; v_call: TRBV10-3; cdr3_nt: TGTGCCATCAGTGAGTACAGGACCACAGATGCGCAGTATTTT; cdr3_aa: CAISEYRTTDAQYF
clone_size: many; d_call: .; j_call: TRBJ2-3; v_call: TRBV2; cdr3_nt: TGTGCCAGCAGTTGGGGGGATACGCAGTATTTT; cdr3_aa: CASSWGDTQYF
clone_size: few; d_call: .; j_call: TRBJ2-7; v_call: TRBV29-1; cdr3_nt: TGCAGCGTTGGGGCCTACAATGCCTACGAGCAGTACTTC; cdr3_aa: CSVGAYNAYEQYF
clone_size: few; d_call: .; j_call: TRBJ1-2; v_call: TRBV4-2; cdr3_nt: TGTGCCAGCACTAGGGGTTCCTATGGCTACACCTTC; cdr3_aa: CASTRGSYGYTF
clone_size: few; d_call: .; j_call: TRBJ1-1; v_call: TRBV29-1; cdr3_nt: TGCAGCGGTCTGCAGGGACCTGAAGCTTTCTTT; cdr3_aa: CSGLQGPEAFF